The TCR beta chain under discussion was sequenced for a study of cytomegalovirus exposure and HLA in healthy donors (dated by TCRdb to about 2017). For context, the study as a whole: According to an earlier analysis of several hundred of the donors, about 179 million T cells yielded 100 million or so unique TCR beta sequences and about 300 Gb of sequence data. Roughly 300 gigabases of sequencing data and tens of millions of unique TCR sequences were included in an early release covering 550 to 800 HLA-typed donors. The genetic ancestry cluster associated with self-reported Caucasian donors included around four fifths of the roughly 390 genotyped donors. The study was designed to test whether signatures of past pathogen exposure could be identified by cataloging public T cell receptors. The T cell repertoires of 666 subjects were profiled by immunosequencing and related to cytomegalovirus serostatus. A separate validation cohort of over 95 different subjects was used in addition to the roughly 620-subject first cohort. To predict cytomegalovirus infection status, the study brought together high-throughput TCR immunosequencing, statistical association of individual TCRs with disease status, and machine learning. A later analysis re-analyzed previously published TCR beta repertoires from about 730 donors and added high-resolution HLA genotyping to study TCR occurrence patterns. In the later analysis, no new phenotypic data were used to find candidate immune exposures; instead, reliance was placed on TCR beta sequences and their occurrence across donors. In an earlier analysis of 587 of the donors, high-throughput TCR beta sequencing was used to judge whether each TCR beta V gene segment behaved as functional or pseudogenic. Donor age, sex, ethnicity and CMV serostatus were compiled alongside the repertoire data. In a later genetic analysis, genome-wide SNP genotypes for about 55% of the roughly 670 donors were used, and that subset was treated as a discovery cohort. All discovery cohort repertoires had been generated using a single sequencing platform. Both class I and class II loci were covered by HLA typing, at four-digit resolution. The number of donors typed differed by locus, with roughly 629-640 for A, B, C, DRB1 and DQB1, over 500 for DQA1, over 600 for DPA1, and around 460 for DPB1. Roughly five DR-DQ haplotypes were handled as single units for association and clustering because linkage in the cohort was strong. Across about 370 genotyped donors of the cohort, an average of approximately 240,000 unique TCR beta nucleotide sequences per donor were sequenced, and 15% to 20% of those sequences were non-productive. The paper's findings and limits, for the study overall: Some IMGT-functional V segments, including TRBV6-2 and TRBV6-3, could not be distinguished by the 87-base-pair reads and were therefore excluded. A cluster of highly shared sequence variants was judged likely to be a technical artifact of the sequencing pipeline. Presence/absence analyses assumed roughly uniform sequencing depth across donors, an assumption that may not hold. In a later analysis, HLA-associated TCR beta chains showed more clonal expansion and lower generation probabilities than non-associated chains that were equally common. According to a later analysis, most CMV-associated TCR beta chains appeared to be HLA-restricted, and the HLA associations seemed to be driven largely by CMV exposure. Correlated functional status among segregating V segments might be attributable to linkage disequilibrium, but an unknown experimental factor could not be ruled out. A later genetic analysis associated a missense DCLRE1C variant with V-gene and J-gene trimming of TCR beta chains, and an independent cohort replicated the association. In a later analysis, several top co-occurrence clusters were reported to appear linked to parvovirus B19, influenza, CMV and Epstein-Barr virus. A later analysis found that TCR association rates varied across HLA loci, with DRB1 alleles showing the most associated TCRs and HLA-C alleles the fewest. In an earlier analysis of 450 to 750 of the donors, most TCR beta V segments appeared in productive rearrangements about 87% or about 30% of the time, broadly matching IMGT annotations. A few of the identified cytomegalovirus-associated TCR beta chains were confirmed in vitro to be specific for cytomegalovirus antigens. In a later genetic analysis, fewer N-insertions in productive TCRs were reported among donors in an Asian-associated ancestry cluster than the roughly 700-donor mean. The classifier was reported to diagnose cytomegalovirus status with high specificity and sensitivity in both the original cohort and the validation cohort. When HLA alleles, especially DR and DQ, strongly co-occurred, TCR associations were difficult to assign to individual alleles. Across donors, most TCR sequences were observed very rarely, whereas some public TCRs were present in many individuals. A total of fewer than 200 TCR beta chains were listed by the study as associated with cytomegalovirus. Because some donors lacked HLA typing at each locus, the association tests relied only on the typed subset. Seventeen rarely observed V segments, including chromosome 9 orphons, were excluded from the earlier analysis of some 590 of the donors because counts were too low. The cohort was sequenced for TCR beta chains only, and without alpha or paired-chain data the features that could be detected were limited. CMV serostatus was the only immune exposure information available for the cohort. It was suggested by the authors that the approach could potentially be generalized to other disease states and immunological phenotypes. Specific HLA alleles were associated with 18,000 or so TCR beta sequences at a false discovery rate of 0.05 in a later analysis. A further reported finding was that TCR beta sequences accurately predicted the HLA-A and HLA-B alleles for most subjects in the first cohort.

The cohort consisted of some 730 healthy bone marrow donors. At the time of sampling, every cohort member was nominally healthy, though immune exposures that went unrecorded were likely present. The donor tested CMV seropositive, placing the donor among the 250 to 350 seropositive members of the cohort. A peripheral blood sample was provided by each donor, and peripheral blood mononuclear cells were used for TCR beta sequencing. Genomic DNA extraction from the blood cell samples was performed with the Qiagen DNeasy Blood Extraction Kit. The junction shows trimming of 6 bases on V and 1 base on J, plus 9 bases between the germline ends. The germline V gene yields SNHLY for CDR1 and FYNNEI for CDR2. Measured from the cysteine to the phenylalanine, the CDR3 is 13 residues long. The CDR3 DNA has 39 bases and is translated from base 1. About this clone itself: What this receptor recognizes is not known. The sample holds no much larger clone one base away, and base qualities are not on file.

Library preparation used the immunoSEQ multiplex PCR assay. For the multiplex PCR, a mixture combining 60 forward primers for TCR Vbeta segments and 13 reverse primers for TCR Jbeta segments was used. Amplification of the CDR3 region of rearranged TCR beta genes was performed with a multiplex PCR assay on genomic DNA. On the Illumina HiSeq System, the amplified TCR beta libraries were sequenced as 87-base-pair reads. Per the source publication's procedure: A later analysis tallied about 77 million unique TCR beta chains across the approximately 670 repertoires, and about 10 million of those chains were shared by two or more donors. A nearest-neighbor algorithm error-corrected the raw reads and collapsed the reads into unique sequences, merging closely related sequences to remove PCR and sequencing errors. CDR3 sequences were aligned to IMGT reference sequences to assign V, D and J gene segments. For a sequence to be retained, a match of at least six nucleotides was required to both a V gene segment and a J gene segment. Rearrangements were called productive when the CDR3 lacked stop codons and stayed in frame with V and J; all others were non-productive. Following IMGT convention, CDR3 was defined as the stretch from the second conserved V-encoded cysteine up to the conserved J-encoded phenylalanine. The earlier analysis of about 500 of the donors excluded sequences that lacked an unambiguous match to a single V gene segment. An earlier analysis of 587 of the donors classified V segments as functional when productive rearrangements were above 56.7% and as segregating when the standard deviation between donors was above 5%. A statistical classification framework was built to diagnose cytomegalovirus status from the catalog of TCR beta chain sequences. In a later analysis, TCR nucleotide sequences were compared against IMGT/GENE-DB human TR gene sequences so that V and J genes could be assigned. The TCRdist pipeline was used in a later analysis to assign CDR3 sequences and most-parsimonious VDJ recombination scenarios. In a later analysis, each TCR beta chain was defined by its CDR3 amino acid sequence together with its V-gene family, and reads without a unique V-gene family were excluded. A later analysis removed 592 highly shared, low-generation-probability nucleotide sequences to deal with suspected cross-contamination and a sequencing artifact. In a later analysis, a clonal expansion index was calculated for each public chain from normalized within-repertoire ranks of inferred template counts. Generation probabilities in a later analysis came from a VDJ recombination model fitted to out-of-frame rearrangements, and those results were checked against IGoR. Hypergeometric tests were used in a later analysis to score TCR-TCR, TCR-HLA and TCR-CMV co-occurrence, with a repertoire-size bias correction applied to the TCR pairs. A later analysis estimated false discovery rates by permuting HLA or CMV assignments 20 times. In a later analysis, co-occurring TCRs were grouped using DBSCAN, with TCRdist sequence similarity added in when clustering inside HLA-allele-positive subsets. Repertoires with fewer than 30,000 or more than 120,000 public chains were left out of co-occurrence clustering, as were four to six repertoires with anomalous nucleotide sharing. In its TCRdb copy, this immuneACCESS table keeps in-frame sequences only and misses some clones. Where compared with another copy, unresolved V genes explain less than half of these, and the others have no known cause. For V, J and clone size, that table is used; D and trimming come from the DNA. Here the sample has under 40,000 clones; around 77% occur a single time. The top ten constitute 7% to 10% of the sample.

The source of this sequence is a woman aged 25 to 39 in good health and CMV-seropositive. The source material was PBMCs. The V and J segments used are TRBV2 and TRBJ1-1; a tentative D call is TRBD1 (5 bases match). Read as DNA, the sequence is TGTGCCAGCAGGCTCACAGGGAACACTGAAGCTTTCTTT. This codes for CASRLTGNTEAFF.